This record concerns one T cell receptor beta chain sequence. What it recognizes is unknown. V was clipped by 2 bases and J by 0 bases, with 14 bases between them. Germline V gene data show CDR1 as MNHNY and CDR2 as SVGAGI (reference sequence). The CDR3 has 16 residues. With 60 Vbeta and 13 Jbeta primers, the PCR was carried out. Source study methods: Roughly 12 million shared chains were among approximately 80 million unique TCR beta chains counted in a later analysis. Only in-frame clones appear in the TCRdb table, and some are missing; sequencing was by immunoSEQ multiplex PCR. The V and J calls and clone size are taken from that table; D and trimming were inferred from the DNA. Of about 110,000 clones in the sample, just under 70% were seen once. The data derive from a study of cytomegalovirus exposure and HLA in healthy donors. Turning to the study itself: A previous analysis identified more than 100 million unique TCR beta sequences derived from some 170 million T cells.

Findings and caveats of the study: Equally common other TCR beta chains were less clonally expanded than HLA-associated ones, a later analysis found.

J is TRBJ2-7 and V is TRBV6-6; a weak D match, TRBD2 (5 bases). Sequencing input: PBMCs. This receptor was obtained from a woman between 70 and 85 years old in good health and CMV-seropositive. The CDR3 sequence: CASSYGQRRSSYEQYF. The DNA for the CDR3 is TGTGCCAGCAGTTACGGCCAGCGGCGTAGCTCCTACGAGCAGTACTTC.